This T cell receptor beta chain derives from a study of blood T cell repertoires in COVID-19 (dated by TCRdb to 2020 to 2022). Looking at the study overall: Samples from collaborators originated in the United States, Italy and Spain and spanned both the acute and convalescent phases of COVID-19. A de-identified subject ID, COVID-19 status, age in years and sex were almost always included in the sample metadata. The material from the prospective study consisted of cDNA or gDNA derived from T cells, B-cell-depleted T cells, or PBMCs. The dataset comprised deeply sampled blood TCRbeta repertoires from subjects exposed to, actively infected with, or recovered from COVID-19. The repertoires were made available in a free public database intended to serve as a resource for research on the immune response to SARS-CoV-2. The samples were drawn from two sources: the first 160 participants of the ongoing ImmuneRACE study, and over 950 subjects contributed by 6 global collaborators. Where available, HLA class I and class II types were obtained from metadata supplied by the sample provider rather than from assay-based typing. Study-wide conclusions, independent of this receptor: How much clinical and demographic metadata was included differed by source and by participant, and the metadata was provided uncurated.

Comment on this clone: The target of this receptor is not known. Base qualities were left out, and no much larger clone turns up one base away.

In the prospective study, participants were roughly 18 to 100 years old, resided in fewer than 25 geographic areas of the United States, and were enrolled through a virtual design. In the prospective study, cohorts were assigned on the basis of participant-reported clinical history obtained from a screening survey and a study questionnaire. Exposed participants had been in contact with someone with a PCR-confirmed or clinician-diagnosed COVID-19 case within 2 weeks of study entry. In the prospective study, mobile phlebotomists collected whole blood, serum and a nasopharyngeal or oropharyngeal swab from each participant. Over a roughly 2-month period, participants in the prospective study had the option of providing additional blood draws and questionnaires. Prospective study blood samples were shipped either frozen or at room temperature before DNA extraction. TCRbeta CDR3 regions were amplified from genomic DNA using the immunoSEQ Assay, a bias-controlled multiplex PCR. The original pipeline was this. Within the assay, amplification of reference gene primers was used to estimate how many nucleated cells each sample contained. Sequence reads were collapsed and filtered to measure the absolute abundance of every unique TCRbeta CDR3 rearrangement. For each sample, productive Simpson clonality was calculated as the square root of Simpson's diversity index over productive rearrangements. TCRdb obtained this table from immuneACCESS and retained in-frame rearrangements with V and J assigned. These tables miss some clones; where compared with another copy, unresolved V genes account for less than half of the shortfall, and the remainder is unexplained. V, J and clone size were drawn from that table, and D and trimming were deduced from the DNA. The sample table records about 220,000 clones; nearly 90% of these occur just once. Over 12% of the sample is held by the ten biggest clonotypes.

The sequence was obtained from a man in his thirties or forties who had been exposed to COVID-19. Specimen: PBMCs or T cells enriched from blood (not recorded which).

The DNA sequence follows: TGTGCCAGCAGCCAAGCTCGGGACTACTCGTCGGAGCAGTACTTC. Its coded protein is CASSQARDYSSEQYF. The chain employs TRBV4-2 and TRBJ2-7, and TRBD2 aligns with 7 junction nucleotides. In the germline V gene, CDR1 corresponds to LGHNA and CDR2 to YNFKEQ. Trimming removed 1 base from V and 7 bases from J; the gene matches leave 10 bases unexplained. Taken from cysteine to phenylalanine, the CDR3 has 15 residues. Solely the CDR3 DNA is kept, with 45 bases framed from the first base.